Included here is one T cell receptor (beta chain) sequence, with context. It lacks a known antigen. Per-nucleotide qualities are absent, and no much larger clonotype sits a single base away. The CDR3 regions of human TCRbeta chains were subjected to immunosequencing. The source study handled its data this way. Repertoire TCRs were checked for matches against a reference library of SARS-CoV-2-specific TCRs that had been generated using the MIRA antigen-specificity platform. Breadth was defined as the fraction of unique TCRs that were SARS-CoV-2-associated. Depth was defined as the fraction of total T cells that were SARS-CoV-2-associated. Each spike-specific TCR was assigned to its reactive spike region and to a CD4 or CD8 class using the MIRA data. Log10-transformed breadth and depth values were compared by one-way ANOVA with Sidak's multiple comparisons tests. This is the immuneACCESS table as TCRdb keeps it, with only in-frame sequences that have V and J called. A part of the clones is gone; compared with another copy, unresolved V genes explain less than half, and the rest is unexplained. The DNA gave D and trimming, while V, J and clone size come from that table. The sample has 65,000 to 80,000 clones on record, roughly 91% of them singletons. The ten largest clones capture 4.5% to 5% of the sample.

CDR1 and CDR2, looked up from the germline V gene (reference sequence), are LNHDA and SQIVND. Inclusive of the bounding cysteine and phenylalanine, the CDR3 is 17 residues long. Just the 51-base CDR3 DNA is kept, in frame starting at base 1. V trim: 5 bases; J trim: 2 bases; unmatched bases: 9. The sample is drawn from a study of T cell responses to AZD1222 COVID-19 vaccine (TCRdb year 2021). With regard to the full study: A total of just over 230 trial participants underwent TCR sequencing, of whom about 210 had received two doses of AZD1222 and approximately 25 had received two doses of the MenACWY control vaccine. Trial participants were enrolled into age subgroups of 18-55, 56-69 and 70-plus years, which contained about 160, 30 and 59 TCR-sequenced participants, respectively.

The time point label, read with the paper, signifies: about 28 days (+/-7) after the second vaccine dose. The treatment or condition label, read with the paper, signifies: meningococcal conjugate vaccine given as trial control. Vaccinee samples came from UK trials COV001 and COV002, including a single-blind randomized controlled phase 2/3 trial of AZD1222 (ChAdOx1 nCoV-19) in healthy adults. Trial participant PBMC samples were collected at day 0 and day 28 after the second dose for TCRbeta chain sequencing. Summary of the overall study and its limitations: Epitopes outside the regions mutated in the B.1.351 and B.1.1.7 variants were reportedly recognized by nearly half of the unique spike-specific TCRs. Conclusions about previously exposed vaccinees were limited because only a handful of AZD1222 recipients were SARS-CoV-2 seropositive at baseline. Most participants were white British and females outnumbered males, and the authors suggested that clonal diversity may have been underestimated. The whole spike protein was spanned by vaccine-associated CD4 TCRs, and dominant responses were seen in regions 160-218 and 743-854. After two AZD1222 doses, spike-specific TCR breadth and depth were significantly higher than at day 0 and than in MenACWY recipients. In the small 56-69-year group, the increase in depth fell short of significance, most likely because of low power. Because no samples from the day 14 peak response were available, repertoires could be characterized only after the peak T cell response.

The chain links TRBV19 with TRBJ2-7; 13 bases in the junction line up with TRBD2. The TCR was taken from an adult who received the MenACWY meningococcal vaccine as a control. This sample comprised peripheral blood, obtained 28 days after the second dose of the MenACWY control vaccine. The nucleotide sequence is TGTGCCAGTAGTGTGGGACTAGCGGGATATCCCCCCTACGAGCAGTACTTC. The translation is CASSVGLAGYPPYEQYF. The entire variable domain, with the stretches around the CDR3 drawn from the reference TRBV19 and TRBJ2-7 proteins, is DGGITQSPKYLFRKEGQNVTLSCEQNLNHDAMYWYRQDPGQGLRLIYYSQIVNDFQKGDIAEGYSVSREKKESFPLTVTSAQKNPTAFYLCASSVGLAGYPPYEQYFGPGTRLTVT.